What follows are 3 T cell receptor beta chains derived from one specimen sequenced in a study of blood T cells in healthy people across ages. Together with a sample-barcoded 5' primer, a J-beta primer mix was included in a second PCR lasting about 7 to 11 cycles. Each CDR3 protein gets one entry after TCRdb re-called the 5' RACE reads with MiXCR. The profile covers about 1.8 million distinct CDR3 sequences, with around half appearing a single time and over 2% taken by the ten largest. The specimen was blood. The source of these receptors is a woman in her thirties or forties in good health.

V usage is TRBV7-2 and J usage is TRBJ2-1; 13 bases are shared with TRBD2. The CDR3 is made up of 17 amino acids. CDR1 SGHTA and CDR2 FQGNSA come from the germline V gene. J gave up 5 bases and V 4 bases, and 8 bases lay outside the gene matches. The CDR3 reads CASSWYRTSGGDNEQFF. CDR3 coding DNA: TGTGCCAGCAGCTGGTATAGGACTAGCGGGGGTGACAATGAGCAGTTCTTC.

The sample holds a few counts of this clonotype. V gene TRBV4-1 combines with J gene TRBJ2-1; D gene uncertain. Trimming pared 4 bases from V and 3 bases from J, leaving 16 bases between. This CDR3 comprises 16 residues. Per germline, CDR1 MGHRA and CDR2 YSYEKL. The chain's CDR3 is CASSPLVSSVYNEQFF. DNA of the CDR3: TGCGCCAGCAGCCCGTTAGTCTCGTCTGTCTACAATGAGCAGTTCTTC.

This clonotype was detected a few times. The chain employs TRBV27 and TRBJ2-7; weak D call: TRBD2 (7 bases). CDR1 and CDR2 from the germline V gene are MNHEY and SMNVEV (reference sequence). This CDR3 has 17 amino acids. V was shortened by 3 bases and J by 0 bases, with 18 bases between the two germline ends. The CDR3 sequence: CASSLVQGGRSSYEQYF. In nucleotides, the CDR3 is TGTGCCAGCAGTTTGGTACAGGGCGGGAGAAGCTCCTACGAGCAGTACTTC.